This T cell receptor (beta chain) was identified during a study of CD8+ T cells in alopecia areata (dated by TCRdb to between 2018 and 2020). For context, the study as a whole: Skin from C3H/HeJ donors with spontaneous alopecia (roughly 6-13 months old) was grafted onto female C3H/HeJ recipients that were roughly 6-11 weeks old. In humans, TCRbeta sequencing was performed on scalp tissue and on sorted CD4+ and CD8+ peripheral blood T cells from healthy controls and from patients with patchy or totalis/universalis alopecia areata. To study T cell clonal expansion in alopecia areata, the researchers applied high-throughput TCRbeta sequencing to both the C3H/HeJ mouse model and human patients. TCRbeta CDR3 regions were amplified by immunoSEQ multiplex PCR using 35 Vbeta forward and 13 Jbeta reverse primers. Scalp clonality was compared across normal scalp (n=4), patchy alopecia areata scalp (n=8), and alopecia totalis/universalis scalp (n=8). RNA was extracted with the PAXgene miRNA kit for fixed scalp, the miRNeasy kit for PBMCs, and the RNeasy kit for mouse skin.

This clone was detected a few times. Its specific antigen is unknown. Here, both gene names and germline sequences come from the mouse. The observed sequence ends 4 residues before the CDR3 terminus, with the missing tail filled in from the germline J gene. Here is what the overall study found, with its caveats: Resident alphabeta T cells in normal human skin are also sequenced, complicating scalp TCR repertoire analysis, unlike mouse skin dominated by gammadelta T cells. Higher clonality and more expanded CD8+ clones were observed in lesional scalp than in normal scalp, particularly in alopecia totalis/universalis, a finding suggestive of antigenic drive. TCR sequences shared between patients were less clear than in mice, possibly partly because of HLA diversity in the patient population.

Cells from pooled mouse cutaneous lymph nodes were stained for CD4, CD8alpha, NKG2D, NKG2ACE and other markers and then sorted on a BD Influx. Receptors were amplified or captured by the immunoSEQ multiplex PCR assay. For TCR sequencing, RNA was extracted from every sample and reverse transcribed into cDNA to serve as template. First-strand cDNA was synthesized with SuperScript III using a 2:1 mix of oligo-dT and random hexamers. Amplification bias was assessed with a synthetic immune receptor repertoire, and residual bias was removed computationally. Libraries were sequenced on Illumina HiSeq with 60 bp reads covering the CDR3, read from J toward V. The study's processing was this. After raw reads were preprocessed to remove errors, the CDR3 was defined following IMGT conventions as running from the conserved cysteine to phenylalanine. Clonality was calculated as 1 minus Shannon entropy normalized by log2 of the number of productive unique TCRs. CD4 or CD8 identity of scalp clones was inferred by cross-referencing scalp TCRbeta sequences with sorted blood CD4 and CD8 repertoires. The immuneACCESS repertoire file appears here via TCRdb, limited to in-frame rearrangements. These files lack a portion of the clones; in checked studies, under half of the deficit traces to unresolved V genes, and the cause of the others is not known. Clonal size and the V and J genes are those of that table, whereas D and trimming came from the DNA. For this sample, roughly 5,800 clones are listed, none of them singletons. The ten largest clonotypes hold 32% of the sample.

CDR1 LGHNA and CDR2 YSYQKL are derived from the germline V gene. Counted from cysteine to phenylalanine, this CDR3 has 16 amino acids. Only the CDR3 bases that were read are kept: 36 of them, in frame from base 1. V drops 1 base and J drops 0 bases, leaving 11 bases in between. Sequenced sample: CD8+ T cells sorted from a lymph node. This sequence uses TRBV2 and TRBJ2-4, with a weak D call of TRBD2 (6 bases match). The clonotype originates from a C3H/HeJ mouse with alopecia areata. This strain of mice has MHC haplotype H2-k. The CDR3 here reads CASSQGWGSSQNTLYF. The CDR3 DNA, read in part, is TGTGCCAGCAGCCAAGGGTGGGGGTCTAGTCAAAAC. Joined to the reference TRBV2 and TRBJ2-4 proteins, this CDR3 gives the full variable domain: DPKIIQKPKYLVAVTGSEKILICEQYLGHNAMYWYRQSAKKPLEFMFSYSYQKLMDNQTASSRFQPQSSKKNHLDLQITALKPDDSATYFCASSQGWGSSQNTLYFGAGTRLSVL.